This passage covers 31 T cell receptor beta chains from one sample sequenced in a study of CD8 T cells in Susac syndrome. Random-hexamer reverse transcription was applied to about 0.45 to 1 ug RNA. TCRdb re-called the immunoSEQ multiplex PCR reads through MiXCR, storing one row per CDR3 protein. The sample comprises over 150,000 distinct CDR3 sequences, approximately 94% of which are singletons, and 0.12% rests with the top ten. The specimen was CD4+ T cells from PBMCs. The receptors were sampled from a human donor with Susac syndrome.

J is TRBJ1-1 and V is TRBV29-1; D gene unclear. Trimming shortened V by 6 bases and J by 0 bases, and 14 bases separated the two germline ends. Germline-derived CDR1 and CDR2 are SQVTM and ANQGSEA. This CDR3 is 14 amino acids long. The DNA of the CDR3 is TGCAGCGTAAAGACCCAAACCATGAACACTGAAGCTTTCTTT. Protein: CSVKTQTMNTEAFF.

J is TRBJ2-1 and V is TRBV3-1, with 7 bases fitting TRBD1. CDR1 and CDR2 (germline): LGHDT, YNNKEL (reference sequence). CDR3 length equals 14 residues. Germline trimming cut 4 bases from V and 5 bases from J; bases unmatched to any gene: 5. This CDR3 is CASSRIQGNNEQFF. CDR3 nucleotides: TGTGCCAGCAGCCGAATACAGGGGAACAATGAGCAGTTCTTC.

The chain links TRBV20-1 to TRBJ2-7; 9 nucleotides align to TRBD2. The CDR3 has 14 residues. V lost 4 bases to trimming and J lost 7 bases; unmatched junction nucleotides: 11. The germline V gene has CDR1 DFQATT and CDR2 SNEGSKA (reference sequence). The CDR3 region is CSATLAGVRGEQYF. The DNA of the CDR3 is TGCAGTGCTACTTTAGCGGGAGTACGGGGGGAGCAGTACTTC.

The chain carries TRBV29-1 and TRBJ2-7; TRBD1 agrees at 10 bases. With 0 bases clipped from V and 4 bases from J, the junction kept 12 bases outside the gene matches. This CDR3 comprises 17 residues. The germline V gene encodes CDR1 SQVTM and CDR2 ANQGSEA. This CDR3 reads CSVEEVRSGTGAYEQYF. Written as DNA, the CDR3 is TGCAGCGTTGAAGAAGTGCGTTCAGGGACAGGGGCATACGAGCAGTACTTC.

This clonotype was seen once. V and J are TRBV5-1 and TRBJ2-7; possible D gene TRBD2, 5 bases. The germline gives CDR1 SGHRS, CDR2 YFSETQ. The CDR3 has 13 amino acids. Trimming took 6 bases from V and 4 from J, leaving 14 bases between them. The CDR3 DNA reads as TGCGCCAGCAATTATGAGGGAAGGTACGAGCAGTACTTC. It translates to CASNYEGRYEQYF.

This sequence joins TRBV2 and TRBJ2-3, with no clear D. Germline values: CDR1 SNHLY, CDR2 FYNNEI. Trimming shortened V by 6 bases and J by 1 base, and 8 bases separated the two germline ends. The CDR3 covers 13 residues. The CDR3, as DNA: TGTGCCAGCAGAGCTCGAGGCACAGATACGCAGTATTTT. Protein product: CASRARGTDTQYF.

This chain links TRBV29-1 with TRBJ2-1, with no clear D. This CDR3 comprises 10 residues. With 5 bases removed from V and 8 bases from J, the gap between germline ends came to 7 bases. From germline, CDR1 is SQVTM and CDR2 ANQGSEA. The CDR3 sequence: CSVLQHEQFF. The CDR3 DNA sequence: TGCAGCGTTCTCCAACATGAGCAGTTCTTC.

The gene calls are TRBV11-2 and TRBJ2-7, with 8 bases identical to TRBD2. From germline, CDR1 is SGHAT and CDR2 FQNNGV. The trim removed 0 bases at V and 6 bases at J, leaving 1 base unmatched. CDR3 length equals 13 residues. The CDR3 coding sequence is TGTGCCAGCAGCTTAGAAACTAGCGGCGAGCAGTACTTC. As protein: CASSLETSGEQYF.

The chain is built from TRBV30 and TRBJ2-5, with D perhaps matching TRBD2 (5 bases). The V end lost 6 bases, the J end lost 7 bases, and 18 bases lay between the germline ends. From germline, CDR1 is GTSNPN and CDR2 SVGIG (reference sequence). This CDR3 spans 13 amino acids. The CDR3 is CACRSGLIGTQYF. The CDR3 bases are TGTGCCTGCCGCTCCGGACTCATCGGGACCCAGTACTTC. The full variable domain, with the rest looked up from reference TRBV30 and TRBJ2-5, is SQTIHQWPATLVQPVGSPLSLECTVEGTSNPNLYWYRQAAGRGLQLLFYSVGIGQISSEVPQNLSASRPQDRQFILSSKKLLLSDSGFYLCACRSGLIGTQYFGPGTRLLVL.

The rearrangement uses TRBV29-1 and TRBJ2-1; no clear D gene. The V and J ends lost 5 bases and 2 bases respectively, with 7 bases between them. Germline-derived CDR1 and CDR2 are SQVTM and ANQGSEA. This CDR3 has 12 amino acids. Here the CDR3 DNA reads TGCAGCGTTCAGGCGGCCTACAATGAGCAGTTCTTC. Translated, it gives CSVQAAYNEQFF.

The V and J genes are TRBV23-1 and TRBJ2-7; TRBD1 aligns across 9 bases. TRBV23-1 is sorted into the ORF group, with uncertain function. Trimming took 4 bases from V and 2 from J; bases not matched to a gene: 6. CDR3 length equals 15 residues. The CDR3, as DNA: TGCGCCAGCAGTCTAAGGGACAGGGTTACCTACGAGCAGTACGTC. Amino acid sequence: CASSLRDRVTYEQYV.

This clonotype showed up just once. The V gene is TRBV28, the J gene TRBJ2-4; D not certain. The CDR3 covers 12 residues. CDR1 and CDR2 from the germline V gene are MDHEN and SYDVKM. The ends were cut back, 6 bases at V and 5 bases at J, with 8 bases in the middle. The CDR3 protein is CASSTLQNIQYF. The DNA for the CDR3 is TGTGCCAGCAGCACCCTACAAAACATTCAGTACTTC. The variable domain in full, completed from reference TRBV28 and TRBJ2-4, reads DVKVTQSSRYLVKRTGEKVFLECVQDMDHENMFWYRQDPGLGLRLIYFSYDVKMKEKGDIPEGYSVSREKKERFSLILESASTNQTSMYLCASSTLQNIQYFGAGTRLSVL.

The chain's CDR3 is CASSRGDYTGELFF. CDR3 DNA sequence: TGTGCCAGCAGCCGCGGGGATTACACCGGGGAGCTGTTTTTT. V gene TRBV7-9 combines with J gene TRBJ2-2; D might be TRBD2 (6 bases). Trimming stripped 5 bases from V and 3 bases from J, with 10 bases between. Germline V gene sequence: CDR1 SEHNR, CDR2 FQNEAQ (reference sequence). This CDR3 is built from 14 residues.

This clonotype was seen only once. The J gene is TRBJ1-5, the V gene TRBV7-9, with 8 positions matching TRBD1. CDR3 length: 17 amino acids. Per the germline V gene, CDR1 is SEHNR and CDR2 is FQNEAQ (reference sequence). V lost 1 base and J lost 0; bases outside the gene matches: 5. The CDR3 is CASSLGQGAYSNQPQHF. The CDR3 region has the DNA TGTGCCAGCAGCTTAGGGCAGGGGGCCTATAGCAATCAGCCCCAGCATTTT.

J is TRBJ1-4 and V is TRBV11-2; D uncertain. The CDR3 has 14 residues. Germline CDR1 is SGHAT and CDR2 is FQNNGV. Trimming removed 0 bases at V and 7 bases at J, with 9 bases between. CDR3 residues: CASSLDPGTEKLFF. The CDR3 DNA follows: TGTGCCAGCAGCTTAGATCCGGGTACTGAAAAACTGTTTTTT.

The chain carries TRBV7-2 and TRBJ1-2; no firm D call. Germline V gene sequence: CDR1 SGHTA, CDR2 FQGNSA. V lost 5 bases and J 4 bases, leaving 14 bases between the germline ends. This CDR3 is 14 amino acids long. The CDR3 DNA follows: TGTGCCAGCAGCACCTCCCAGCCGAGCTATGGCTACACCTTC. Amino acid sequence: CASSTSQPSYGYTF.

The J gene is TRBJ2-7, the V gene TRBV28, with no clear D. CDR1 is MDHEN, CDR2 SYDVKM, per germline. Trimming took 3 bases from V and 6 from J, leaving 9 bases between them. CDR3 length: 12 amino acids. The CDR3 DNA follows: TGTGCCAGCAGTTTTGGCCTGTCCGAGCAGTACTTC. It is translated as CASSFGLSEQYF.

This clonotype was picked up one time. This chain connects TRBV20-1 to TRBJ2-1; 10 nucleotides align to TRBD2. CDR1 and CDR2 from the germline V gene are DFQATT and SNEGSKA (reference sequence). V lost 3 bases to trimming and J lost 9 bases; unmatched junction nucleotides: 11. This CDR3 has 15 residues. CDR3 sequence: CSARNPSGSTGEQFF. The DNA for the CDR3 is TGCAGTGCTAGGAATCCTAGCGGGAGCACCGGTGAGCAGTTCTTC.

V gene TRBV3-1 combines with J gene TRBJ2-2; no definite D call. Per the germline V gene, CDR1 is LGHDT and CDR2 is YNNKEL (reference sequence). The CDR3 is 12 residues long. Trimming took off 6 bases at V and 5 bases at J, with 7 bases between the two ends. The CDR3 DNA reads TGTGCCAGCAGTCGTAGGACCGGGGAGCTGTTTTTT. It specifies CASSRRTGELFF.

The rearrangement links TRBV5-4 to TRBJ2-7; D unresolved. Germline CDR1 SGHNT, CDR2 YYREEE (reference sequence). V gave up 6 bases and J gave up 3 bases, with 16 bases separating them. This CDR3 is 14 amino acids long. The CDR3 protein is CASTMDGRLYEQYV. The CDR3 coding sequence is TGTGCCAGCACCATGGACGGCCGGCTCTACGAGCAGTACGTC.

V and J are TRBV29-1 and TRBJ2-1, with D perhaps TRBD1 (5 bases). Germline-derived CDR1 and CDR2 are SQVTM and ANQGSEA. The CDR3 sequence is 14 residues long. Trimming took off 4 bases at V and 1 base at J, with 11 bases between the two ends. In DNA, the CDR3 is TGCAGCGTTGTGAGCCGACAGTCCTACAATGAGCAGTTCTTC. Its protein is CSVVSRQSYNEQFF.

The gene calls are TRBV5-1 and TRBJ2-1; 10 bases map to TRBD2. Per germline, CDR1 SGHRS and CDR2 YFSETQ. The CDR3 loop spans 15 amino acids. The junction had 4 bases not matched to a gene; V was cut back by 2 bases and J by 5 bases. CDR3 DNA: TGCGCCAGCAGCTTCAGGACTAGCGGCGACAATGAGCAGTTCTTC. It is translated as CASSFRTSGDNEQFF.

This chain uses TRBV6-2 or TRBV6-3 with TRBJ2-7; 11 nucleotides align to TRBD2. The V and J ends lost 8 bases and 3 bases, in that order; junction bases with no gene match: 9. The CDR3 length is 15 residues. CDR1 MNHEY and CDR2 SVGEGT come from the germline V gene. CDR3 DNA sequence: TGTGCCAGCTGTCTAGCGGGAGGAGGGAACTACGAGCAGTACTTC. Protein: CASCLAGGGNYEQYF.

The chain links TRBV18 to TRBJ1-5; the D gene is possibly TRBD1 (6 bases). Looked up from germline, CDR1 is KGHSH and CDR2 is LQKENI. V was cut by 3 bases and J by 4 bases, with 7 bases left in between. This CDR3 region has 13 residues. The CDR3 is CASSPDRNQPQHF. The DNA for the CDR3 is TGTGCCAGCTCACCTGACAGGAATCAGCCCCAGCATTTT.

The chain couples TRBV9 to TRBJ2-7; TRBD1 matches at 10 bases. Germline loops: CDR1 SGDLS, CDR2 YYNGEE. The CDR3 contains 15 residues. J lost 2 bases, V lost 0 bases, and 2 bases had no gene match. The CDR3 bases are TGTGCCAGCAGCGTAGATGGGACAGGGGCCTACGAGCAGTACTTC. It is translated as CASSVDGTGAYEQYF.

The chain links TRBV4-3 to TRBJ2-3; D perhaps matches TRBD2 (6 bases). The CDR3 runs to 14 residues. The V gene's germline CDR1 is LGHNA and CDR2 YSLEER. V lost 8 bases and J 1 base, leaving 13 bases between the germline ends. The CDR3 is CASGREYGTDTQYF. The CDR3 DNA sequence: TGCGCCAGCGGGCGGGAATATGGCACAGATACGCAGTATTTT.

This clonotype was detected a few times. V gene TRBV28 combines with J gene TRBJ2-5, with D hard to call. Germline V CDR1 and CDR2: MDHEN, SYDVKM. This CDR3 contains 14 residues. V lost 2 bases to trimming and J lost 2 bases, with 9 bases between them. The CDR3 loop reads CASSLRQIQETQYF. The CDR3 nucleotides read TGTGCCAGCAGTTTAAGGCAGATTCAAGAGACCCAGTACTTC.

V gene TRBV29-1 combines with J gene TRBJ2-6; D possibly matches TRBD1 or TRBD2 (5 bases each). V was pared by 4 bases and J by 0 bases, with 7 bases between. CDR1 SQVTM and CDR2 ANQGSEA come from the germline V gene. The CDR3 is 14 residues long. The CDR3 sequence is CSVGGTSGANVLTF. The CDR3 DNA is TGCAGCGTTGGGGGGACCTCTGGGGCCAACGTCCTGACTTTC.

This chain joins TRBV27 and TRBJ2-5; D is unresolved. Germline assignment: CDR1 MNHEY and CDR2 SMNVEV (reference sequence). This CDR3 is 16 amino acids long. The germline V and J ends were trimmed by 8 bases and 2 bases, with 21 bases remaining between them. The CDR3, as DNA: TGTGCCAGCTCCTCTCTTCTAGGGTCCCTTCAAGAGACCCAGTACTTC. It encodes CASSSLLGSLQETQYF.

V usage is TRBV6-6 and J usage is TRBJ2-7; maybe TRBD1 (6 bases). Trimming shortened V by 8 bases and J by 5 bases, and 19 bases separated the two germline ends. Germline V gene lookup returns CDR1 MNHNY and CDR2 SVGAGI (reference sequence). This CDR3 comprises 14 residues. The CDR3 region is CASERKDSWDEQYF. The CDR3 DNA reads TGTGCCAGCGAGAGAAAGGACAGCTGGGACGAGCAGTACTTC.

The rearrangement links TRBV2 to TRBJ2-3, with 7 bases matching TRBD2. V shed 4 bases, J shed 4 bases, and the junction held 5 bases outside the gene matches. Germline values: CDR1 SNHLY, CDR2 FYNNEI. The CDR3 has 14 residues. This CDR3 is CASSGLAMADTQYF. In DNA, the CDR3 is TGTGCCAGCAGTGGACTAGCTATGGCAGATACGCAGTATTTT.